This T cell receptor beta chain emerged from a study of beta chain features in type 1 diabetes. About the study: Age and gender were similar between patients and healthy donors, as were cell yields. Study-wide results and limits: The similarity of naive, central memory and Treg TCRB repertoires appeared greater among patients than among healthy donors.

Sequenced material consisted of expressed TCRB transcripts (all of the isolated RNA was reverse transcribed). Libraries were prepared by immunoSEQ multiplex PCR; TCRdb keeps only in-frame clonotypes and omits some of them. The data contain just over 450,000 clones, around 30% of them singletons. Note on this clone: As yet, its antigen is unknown. Other nucleotide sequences from this sample produce the same CDR3.

The receptor was derived from a man aged 18 to 35 in good health. Sequencing was done on a sample of naive CD4+ T cells from blood.

DNA of the CDR3: TGTGCCACCAGCAGAGCCGGCTCCTACAATGAGCAGTTCTTC. Protein sequence: CATSRAGSYNEQFF. The chain has TRBV15 and TRBJ2-1; D remains unclear. This CDR3 has 14 amino acids. Germline V lookup: CDR1 LNHNV, CDR2 YYDKDF (reference sequence). Trimming shortened V by 1 base and J by 0 bases, and 4 bases separated the two germline ends.